Below are 13 T cell receptor beta chains sequenced from a single sample in a study of control samples from healthy donors and cancer patients. Sequencing used immunoSEQ multiplex PCR; TCRdb keeps in-frame clones, though not all of them. The sample yields approximately 120,000 clones, roughly 84% seen once. The specimen was blood. These receptors originate from a man aged 18 to 30 in good health.

The chain recombines TRBV4-3 with TRBJ2-7; no definite D call. This CDR3 region has 13 residues. Per the germline V gene, CDR1 is LGHNA and CDR2 is YSLEER. The V end lost 0 bases, the J end lost 6 bases, and 9 bases lay between the germline ends. The CDR3 sequence is CASSQESGAEQYF. As DNA, the CDR3 is TGCGCCAGCAGCCAAGAGAGTGGAGCCGAGCAGTACTTC.

This rearrangement joins TRBV27 to TRBJ2-5, with D unclear. V gave up 8 bases and J gave up 2 bases, with 9 bases separating them. This CDR3 is built from 12 residues. Germline V gene lookup returns CDR1 MNHEY and CDR2 SMNVEV (reference sequence). CDR3 sequence reads: CASWQSQETQYF. The CDR3 DNA reads TGTGCCAGCTGGCAGAGTCAAGAGACCCAGTACTTC.

The genes are TRBV11-2 and TRBJ2-7; 7 positions agree with TRBD2. In germline, CDR1 is SGHAT, CDR2 FQNNGV. V was clipped by 1 base and J by 2 bases; unmatched bases: 11. The CDR3 has 17 amino acids. In DNA form, the CDR3 reads TGTGCCAGCAGCTTAGCGTTTGGGCTAGCGGATACCTACGAGCAGTACTTC. This translates into CASSLAFGLADTYEQYF.

This sequence joins TRBV3-1 (or the pseudogene TRBV3-2) and TRBJ2-7; possibly TRBD2 for D (6 bases). The V end lost 1 base, the J end lost 5 bases, and 21 bases lay between the germline ends. The germline gives CDR1 LGHDT, CDR2 YNNKEL (reference sequence). The CDR3 runs to 17 residues. CDR3 DNA: TGTGCCAGCAGCCAAGGGCTAGCGTCTCTTGGTTCCCACGAGCAGTACTTC. Its protein product is CASSQGLASLGSHEQYF.

The CDR3 protein is CASSLGGGNTQYF. In DNA, the CDR3 is TGTGCCAGCAGCTTGGGCGGGGGTAATACGCAGTATTTT. The chain employs TRBV11-3 and TRBJ2-3, with TRBD2 matching 7 bases. The CDR3 consists of 13 residues. Germline V gene sequence: CDR1 SGHNT, CDR2 YENEEA. The J segment lost 7 bases and the V segment lost 3 bases, leaving 4 bases of the junction unmatched. Based on the CDR3 plus reference TRBV11-3 and TRBJ2-3, the full variable domain is EAGVVQSPRYKIIEKKQPVAFWCNPISGHNTLYWYLQNLGQGPELLIRYENEEAVDDSQLPKDRFSAERLKGVDSTLKIQPAELGDSAVYLCASSLGGGNTQYFGPGTRLTVL.

This sequence joins TRBV5-4 and TRBJ2-7; 7 nucleotides align to TRBD2. V was clipped by 5 bases and J by 3 bases; unmatched bases: 5. CDR3 length: 13 amino acids. CDR1 SGHNT and CDR2 YYREEE come from the germline V gene (reference sequence). In DNA form, the CDR3 reads TGTGCCAGCAGTCCGGGAGGTAACTACGAGCAGTACTTC. Residues: CASSPGGNYEQYF.

The rearrangement joins TRBV19 to TRBJ2-3; a possible D gene is TRBD1 (6 bases). Trimming pared 1 base from V and 0 bases from J, leaving 11 bases between. Germline lookup yields CDR1 LNHDA and CDR2 SQIVND (reference sequence). This CDR3 region has 16 residues. The CDR3 region has the DNA TGTGCCAGTAGTATAGCAGCGACAGGCAGCACAGATACGCAGTATTTT. Translating it yields CASSIAATGSTDTQYF.

The chain carries TRBV13 and TRBJ1-3; tentative D call: TRBD1 (6 bases). This CDR3 has 14 amino acids. Germline V gene data show CDR1 as PRHDT and CDR2 as FYEKMQ (reference sequence). V gave up 8 bases and J gave up 2 bases, with 13 bases separating them. CDR3 in amino acids: CASSTDRTGNTIYF. The CDR3 DNA reads as TGTGCCAGCTCGACGGACAGAACTGGAAACACCATATATTTT.

The rearrangement links TRBV10-3 to TRBJ1-3; TRBD1 matches 10 bases. CDR1 is ENHRY, CDR2 SYGVKD, per germline. J was trimmed by 4 bases and V by 6 bases; bases with no gene match: 9. This CDR3 comprises 16 residues. CDR3 protein: CAIRRGTGAQGNTIYF. The DNA for the CDR3 is TGTGCCATCAGGAGGGGGACAGGGGCGCAAGGAAACACCATATATTTT.

J is TRBJ2-3 and V is TRBV3-1 (or the pseudogene TRBV3-2); D is unclear. Trimming stripped 0 bases from V and 6 bases from J, with 25 bases between. This CDR3 is built from 19 residues. Germline V lookup: CDR1 LGHDT, CDR2 YNNKEL (reference sequence). The CDR3 protein is CASSQDPRMSSRRSDTQYF. Written as DNA, the CDR3 is TGTGCCAGCAGCCAAGACCCTCGGATGAGTAGCCGGAGATCGGATACGCAGTATTTT.

The chain carries TRBV4-3 and TRBJ2-7, with D uncertain. Germline lookup yields CDR1 LGHNA and CDR2 YSLEER. The CDR3 has 15 amino acids. Trimming took off 0 bases at V and 4 bases at J, with 13 bases between the two ends. The CDR3 loop reads CASSQDGAFGYEQYF. CDR3 sequence (DNA): TGCGCCAGCAGCCAAGATGGAGCGTTCGGTTACGAGCAGTACTTC.

The DNA of the CDR3 is TGTGCCAGCAGTTATGTACAGTACTACGAGCAGTACTTC. Residues: CASSYVQYYEQYF. The chain recombines TRBV6-6 with TRBJ2-7; D is uncertain. The CDR3 spans 13 residues. The ends were cut back, 3 bases at V and 3 bases at J, with 9 bases in the middle. CDR1 is MNHNY, CDR2 SVGAGI, per germline (reference sequence).

The J gene is TRBJ1-1, the V gene TRBV30, with D maybe TRBD1 (6 bases). The CDR3 is 14 amino acids. V was clipped by 0 bases and J by 0 bases, with 8 bases between them. Germline V gene data show CDR1 as GTSNPN and CDR2 as SVGIG (reference sequence). DNA for the CDR3: TGTGCCTGGAGTGTAAGACAGGTGAACACTGAAGCTTTCTTT. This codes for CAWSVRQVNTEAFF.